The sequence of this T cell receptor (beta chain) was determined in a study of T cells after somatic rescue of genetic block. This CDR3 contains 14 residues. V was cut by 5 bases and J by 3 bases, with 10 bases left in between. Germline V CDR1 and CDR2: LNHDA, SQIVND (reference sequence). TCRdb keeps only in-frame clones here, not all; method: immunoSEQ multiplex PCR. The table has around 67,000 clones, 92% seen once. The chain combines TRBV19 with TRBJ2-2, with D tentatively TRBD1 (6 bases). The sequencing sample was made of peripheral blood mononuclear cells (PBMCs). The sequence was collected from a man between 40 and 49 years old. Here the CDR3 reads CASSHRVHTGELFF. In nucleotides, the CDR3 is TGTGCCAGTAGTCACAGGGTACACACCGGGGAGCTGTTTTTT.